Below are 18 T cell receptor beta chains sequenced from a single sample in a study of human T cells and chemical hapten exposure. Using its own MiXCR run on the RACE reads, TCRdb lists one record per CDR3 protein. The data contain 340,000 or so distinct CDR3 sequences, around 7% of them singletons. Noted time point: patch test 1, 2 weeks after DPC sensitization. Treatment specified: therapeutic diphenylcyclopropenone sensitization with weekly scalp DPC. Specimen: whole blood, collected in connection with sensitization to the hapten diphenylcyclopropenone (DPC). These receptors were taken from a woman between 18 and 29 years old with alopecia areata. Some clones in this sample may be carry-over from other donors' samples.

This clonotype was recorded many times. The gene calls are TRBV5-1 and TRBJ1-1; D is undetermined. The length of the CDR3 is 16 residues. CDR1 SGHRS and CDR2 YFSETQ come from the germline V gene. V was trimmed by 0 bases and J by 4 bases, leaving 16 bases between them. CDR3 DNA sequence: TGCGCCAGCAGCTTGGAGTTAAATGGGTTGGGCACTGAAGCTTTCTTT. As protein: CASSLELNGLGTEAFF.

This clonotype was seen a handful of times. This chain links TRBV7-2 with TRBJ1-2; D unresolved. CDR3 length: 13 residues. Germline loops: CDR1 SGHTA, CDR2 FQGNSA. Trimming pared 5 bases from V and 2 bases from J, leaving 9 bases between. As DNA, the CDR3 is TGTGCCAGCAGCCCGATGACAAACTATGGCTACACCTTC. Its protein is CASSPMTNYGYTF.

This clonotype was counted only a few times. The chain is built from TRBV6-1 and TRBJ1-5; D not resolved. The CDR3 totals 13 residues. CDR1 is MNHNS and CDR2 is SASEGT in the germline V gene. The germline V and J ends were trimmed by 7 bases and 4 bases, with 11 bases remaining between them. CDR3 region: CASIGRSNQPQHF. The CDR3 DNA is TGTGCCAGCATTGGACGGTCGAATCAGCCCCAGCATTTT.

Ten or more counts support this clonotype. This chain uses TRBV28 with TRBJ2-7; 10 nucleotides line up with TRBD1. Germline V gene sequence: CDR1 MDHEN, CDR2 SYDVKM. CDR3 size: 16 residues. V trimming: 3 bases; J trimming: 0 bases; junction bases outside the gene matches: 5. CDR3 residues: CASSLEDRGSSYEQYF. CDR3 bases: TGTGCCAGCAGTTTGGAGGACAGGGGGAGCTCCTACGAGCAGTACTTC.

The sample holds a few counts of this clonotype. The CDR3 is CASSVSKEDTQYF. The CDR3 DNA sequence: TGCGCCAGCAGCGTTTCTAAGGAGGATACGCAGTATTTT. V is TRBV5-1 and J is TRBJ2-3; D unclear. This CDR3 spans 13 amino acids. Germline CDR1 and CDR2: SGHRS and YFSETQ. The V gene lost 4 bases and the J gene lost 6 bases, with 12 bases spanning the gap.

At least ten counts were recorded for this clonotype. The V and J genes are TRBV7-9 and TRBJ2-5, with D unresolved. The CDR3 consists of 15 residues. The germline V gene encodes CDR1 SEHNR and CDR2 FQNEAQ (reference sequence). Trimming stripped 4 bases from V and 4 bases from J, with 16 bases between. The DNA of the CDR3 is TGTGCCAGCAGCTCTAACGCAAGGTTACGAGAGACCCAGTACTTC. It yields the protein CASSSNARLRETQYF.

This clonotype was seen more than once but under ten times. In DNA, the CDR3 is TGTGCCAGCAGCCGGGACCCGGGGTACAATGAGCAGTTCTTC. This codes for CASSRDPGYNEQFF. This chain links TRBV11-2 with TRBJ2-1; TRBD1 or TRBD2 may be the D gene (5 bases each). V lost 5 bases, J lost 4 bases, and 12 bases lay in between. Looked up from germline, CDR1 is SGHAT and CDR2 is FQNNGV. This CDR3 is 14 amino acids long.

V and J are TRBV6-2 or TRBV6-3 and TRBJ1-5, with D maybe TRBD1 (6 bases). Deletions cut 7 bases from V and 0 bases from J, with 16 bases between. CDR1 and CDR2 (germline): MNHEY, SVGEGT. This CDR3 region has 16 residues. CDR3 sequence: CASTPRGVYSNQPQHF. The CDR3, as DNA: TGTGCCAGCACCCCGAGGGGGGTCTATAGCAATCAGCCCCAGCATTTT.

V and J are TRBV5-4 and TRBJ1-1; D not certain. V was trimmed by 0 bases and J by 3 bases, leaving 9 bases between them. CDR1 is SGHNT and CDR2 is YYREEE in the germline V gene (reference sequence). The CDR3 runs 14 residues. Written as DNA, the CDR3 is TGTGCCAGCAGCTTGGAGTGGCAGGACACTGAAGCTTTCTTT. Its protein is CASSLEWQDTEAFF.

This clonotype was observed a few times. J is TRBJ1-6 and V is TRBV10-3, with TRBD1 as a possible D gene (5 bases). Germline lookup yields CDR1 ENHRY and CDR2 SYGVKD. Trimming stripped 6 bases from V and 7 bases from J, with 10 bases between. The CDR3 extends over 13 amino acids. CDR3 amino acids: CAIRGVINSPLHF. The CDR3 DNA follows: TGTGCCATCAGGGGGGTAATCAATTCACCCCTCCACTTT.

This clonotype came up many times. The chain uses TRBV11-2 and TRBJ2-5; D unresolved. Between the trimmed V and J ends, which lost 1 base and 2 bases, there was a span of 8 bases. CDR1 is SGHAT, CDR2 FQNNGV, per germline. The CDR3 extends over 14 amino acids. The CDR3 bases are TGTGCCAGCAGCTTAGTTTCGGCTCAAGAGACCCAGTACTTC. Residues: CASSLVSAQETQYF.

The chain has TRBV7-6 and TRBJ2-5; D is uncertain. CDR1 is SGHVS, CDR2 FNYEAQ, per germline. The CDR3 sequence is 15 residues long. V dropped 5 bases and J dropped 4 bases, with 17 bases sitting between them. This CDR3 reads CASSQLDPERETQYF. The CDR3 DNA sequence: TGTGCCAGCAGCCAACTGGACCCAGAGAGAGAGACCCAGTACTTC.

This sequence joins TRBV10-3 and TRBJ1-1; 8 bases fit TRBD1. This CDR3 has 14 residues. Germline CDR1 and CDR2: ENHRY and SYGVKD. V lost 7 bases, J lost 7 bases, and 11 bases stayed unmatched. The CDR3 DNA reads as TGTGCCATCATCGACGGGAGTGGGACAGGTGAAGCTTTCTTT. Its translation: CAIIDGSGTGEAFF.

This clonotype occurred a few times. This rearrangement joins TRBV27 to TRBJ1-1; D gene unclear. CDR1 MNHEY and CDR2 SMNVEV come from the germline V gene (reference sequence). V was cut by 5 bases and J by 0 bases, with 13 bases left in between. CDR3 size: 15 residues. This CDR3 is CASSLAPSVNTEAFF. The CDR3 DNA reads as TGTGCCAGCAGTCTCGCCCCCTCCGTGAACACTGAAGCTTTCTTT.

In this sample, this clonotype turned up many times. The V and J genes are TRBV4-2 and TRBJ1-2; D gene uncertain. The V gene lost 0 bases and the J gene lost 5 bases, with 10 bases spanning the gap. Germline V CDR1 and CDR2: LGHNA, YNFKEQ. The CDR3 totals 14 residues. In DNA form, the CDR3 reads TGTGCCAGCAGCCAAGATTGGGGAGATTATGGCTACACCTTC. It translates to CASSQDWGDYGYTF.

There are a few counts of this clonotype. J is TRBJ1-2 and V is TRBV7-9; D ambiguous. CDR3 length: 15 amino acids. V was cut by 2 bases and J by 8 bases, with 18 bases left in between. In germline, CDR1 is SEHNR, CDR2 FQNEAQ (reference sequence). The CDR3 region has the DNA TGTGCCAGCAGCTTAAGGGTCCACACGGAGGCGGGCTACACCTTC. It yields the protein CASSLRVHTEAGYTF.

The chain recombines TRBV6-2 or TRBV6-3 with TRBJ1-5; D not certain. The CDR3 length is 15 residues. The germline gives CDR1 MNHEY, CDR2 SVGEGT. The ends were cut back, 4 bases at V and 1 base at J, with 11 bases in the middle. The CDR3 nucleotides read TGTGCCAGCAGTTCCTACCAGAGGAGCAATCAGCCCCAGCATTTT. Its protein is CASSSYQRSNQPQHF.

This clonotype was seen more than once but under ten times. This sequence joins TRBV20-1 and TRBJ1-2, with 7 bases matching TRBD1. The V and J ends lost 6 bases and 4 bases, in that order; junction bases with no gene match: 5. Germline V lookup: CDR1 DFQATT, CDR2 SNEGSKA (reference sequence). This CDR3 has 12 residues. The CDR3 is CSATDRAYGYTF. For the CDR3, the DNA is TGCAGTGCCACAGACAGGGCCTATGGCTACACCTTC.